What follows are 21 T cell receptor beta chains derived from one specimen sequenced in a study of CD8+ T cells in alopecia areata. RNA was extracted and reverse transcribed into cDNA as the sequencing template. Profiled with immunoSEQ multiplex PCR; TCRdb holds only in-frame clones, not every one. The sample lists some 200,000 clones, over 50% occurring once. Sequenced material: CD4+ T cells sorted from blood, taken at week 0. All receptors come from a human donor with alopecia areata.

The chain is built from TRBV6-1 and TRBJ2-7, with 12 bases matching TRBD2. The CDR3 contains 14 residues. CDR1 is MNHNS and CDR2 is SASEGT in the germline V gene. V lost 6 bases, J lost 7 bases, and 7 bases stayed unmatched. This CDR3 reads CASRRTSGVREQYF. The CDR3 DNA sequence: TGTGCCAGCAGGCGGACTAGCGGGGTTCGGGAGCAGTACTTC.

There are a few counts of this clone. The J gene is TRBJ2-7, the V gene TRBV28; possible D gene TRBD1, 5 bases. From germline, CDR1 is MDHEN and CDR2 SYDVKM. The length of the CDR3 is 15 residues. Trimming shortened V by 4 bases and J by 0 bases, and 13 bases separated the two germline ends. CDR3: CASSSRSRGSYEQYF. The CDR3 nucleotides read TGTGCCAGCAGTTCTCGCAGTAGGGGCTCCTACGAGCAGTACTTC.

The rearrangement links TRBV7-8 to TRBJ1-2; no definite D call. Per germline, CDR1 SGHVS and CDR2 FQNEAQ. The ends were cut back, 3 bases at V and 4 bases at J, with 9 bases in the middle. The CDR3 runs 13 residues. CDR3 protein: CASSFDTSYGYTF. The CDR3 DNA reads TGTGCCAGCAGCTTCGACACAAGCTATGGCTACACCTTC.

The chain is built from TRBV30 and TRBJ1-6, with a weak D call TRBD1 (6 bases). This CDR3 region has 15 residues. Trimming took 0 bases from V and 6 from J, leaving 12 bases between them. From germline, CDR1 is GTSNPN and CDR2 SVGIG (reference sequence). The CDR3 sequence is CAWSVNRAANSPLHF. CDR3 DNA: TGTGCCTGGAGTGTAAACAGGGCGGCTAATTCACCCCTCCACTTT.

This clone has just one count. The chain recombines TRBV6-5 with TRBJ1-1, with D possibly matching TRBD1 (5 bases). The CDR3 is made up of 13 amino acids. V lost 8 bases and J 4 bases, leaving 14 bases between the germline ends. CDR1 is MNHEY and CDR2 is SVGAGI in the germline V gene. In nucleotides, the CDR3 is TGTGCCAGCCGATACTTGGGGGGCACTGAAGCTTTCTTT. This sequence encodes CASRYLGGTEAFF.

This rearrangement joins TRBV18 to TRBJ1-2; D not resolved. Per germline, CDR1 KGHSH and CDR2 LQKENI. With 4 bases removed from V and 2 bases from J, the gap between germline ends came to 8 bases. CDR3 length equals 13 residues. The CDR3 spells CASSLGRNYGYTF. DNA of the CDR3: TGTGCCAGCTCACTCGGCCGAAACTATGGCTACACCTTC.

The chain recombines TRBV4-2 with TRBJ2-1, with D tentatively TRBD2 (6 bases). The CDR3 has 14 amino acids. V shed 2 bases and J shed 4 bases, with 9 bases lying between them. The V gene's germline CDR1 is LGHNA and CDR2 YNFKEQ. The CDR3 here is CASSQQAGYNEQFF. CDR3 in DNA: TGTGCCAGCAGCCAACAGGCGGGGTACAATGAGCAGTTCTTC.

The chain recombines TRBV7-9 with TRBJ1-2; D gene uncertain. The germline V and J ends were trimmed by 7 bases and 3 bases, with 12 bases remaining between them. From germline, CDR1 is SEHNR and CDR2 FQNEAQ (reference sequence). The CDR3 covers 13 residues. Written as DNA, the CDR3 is TGTGCCAGCAATCCCGGTCCTCACTATGGCTACACCTTC. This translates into CASNPGPHYGYTF.

The CDR3 DNA reads TGTGCCTGGAGAGTAACCGGGACAGGGGGCGAGCAGTACTTC. Encoded protein: CAWRVTGTGGEQYF. The chain is built from TRBV30 and TRBJ2-7; 11 bases agree with TRBD1. From germline, CDR1 is GTSNPN and CDR2 SVGIG (reference sequence). V trimming: 3 bases; J trimming: 6 bases; junction bases outside the gene matches: 7. The CDR3 is made up of 14 amino acids.

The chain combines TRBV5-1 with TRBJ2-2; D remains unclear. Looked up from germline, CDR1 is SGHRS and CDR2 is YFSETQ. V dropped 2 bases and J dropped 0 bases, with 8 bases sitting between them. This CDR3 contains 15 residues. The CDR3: CASSFGRTNTGELFF. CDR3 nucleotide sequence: TGCGCCAGCAGCTTTGGACGGACGAACACCGGGGAGCTGTTTTTT.

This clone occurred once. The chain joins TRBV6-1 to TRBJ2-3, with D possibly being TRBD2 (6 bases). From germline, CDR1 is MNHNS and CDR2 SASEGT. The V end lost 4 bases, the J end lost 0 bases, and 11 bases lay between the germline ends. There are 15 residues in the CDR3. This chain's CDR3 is CASSGGGLSTDTQYF. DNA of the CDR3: TGTGCCAGCAGTGGTGGAGGGCTAAGCACAGATACGCAGTATTTT.

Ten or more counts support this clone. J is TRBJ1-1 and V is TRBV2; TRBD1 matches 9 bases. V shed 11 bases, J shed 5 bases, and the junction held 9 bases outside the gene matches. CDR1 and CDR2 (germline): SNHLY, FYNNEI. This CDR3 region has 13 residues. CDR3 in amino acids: CAGRGQGGTEAFF. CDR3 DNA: TGTGCCGGTCGGGGACAGGGAGGGACTGAAGCTTTCTTT.

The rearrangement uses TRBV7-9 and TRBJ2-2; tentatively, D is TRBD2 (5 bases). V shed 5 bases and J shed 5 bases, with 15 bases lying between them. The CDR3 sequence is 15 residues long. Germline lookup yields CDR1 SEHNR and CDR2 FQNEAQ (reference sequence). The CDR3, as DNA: TGTGCCAGCAGCAAAGAAACCCGAGGGACCGGGGAGCTGTTTTTT. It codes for CASSKETRGTGELFF. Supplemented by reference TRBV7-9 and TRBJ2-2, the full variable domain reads DTGVSQNPRHKITKRGQNVTFRCDPISEHNRLYWYRQTLGQGPEFLTYFQNEAQLEKSRLLSDRFSAERPKGSFSTLEIQRTEQGDSAMYLCASSKETRGTGELFFGEGSRLTVL.

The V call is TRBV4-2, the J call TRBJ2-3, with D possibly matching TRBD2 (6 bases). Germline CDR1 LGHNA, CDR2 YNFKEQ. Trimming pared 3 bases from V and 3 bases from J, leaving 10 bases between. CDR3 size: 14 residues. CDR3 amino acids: CASSQASETDTQYF. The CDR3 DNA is TGTGCCAGCAGCCAGGCTAGCGAGACAGATACGCAGTATTTT.

For the CDR3, the DNA is TGTGCCAGCAGAACTAGCGGGGACGAAGAGACCCAGTACTTC. Translated, it gives CASRTSGDEETQYF. The chain recombines TRBV27 with TRBJ2-5; TRBD2 aligns across 10 bases. CDR1 and CDR2 from the germline V gene are MNHEY and SMNVEV (reference sequence). The CDR3 runs to 14 residues. V trimming: 6 bases; J trimming: 3 bases; junction bases outside the gene matches: 4.

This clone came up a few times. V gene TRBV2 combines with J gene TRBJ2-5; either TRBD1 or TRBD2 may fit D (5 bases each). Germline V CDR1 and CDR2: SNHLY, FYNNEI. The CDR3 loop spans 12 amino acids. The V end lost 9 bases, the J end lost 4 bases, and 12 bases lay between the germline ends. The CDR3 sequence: CARGEPGETQYF. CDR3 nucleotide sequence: TGTGCCAGGGGGGAACCGGGAGAGACCCAGTACTTC. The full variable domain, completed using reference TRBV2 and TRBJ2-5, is EPEVTQTPSHQVTQMGQEVILRCVPISNHLYFYWYRQILGQKVEFLVSFYNNEISEKSEIFDDQFSVERPDGSNFTLKIRSTKLEDSAMYFCARGEPGETQYFGPGTRLLVL.

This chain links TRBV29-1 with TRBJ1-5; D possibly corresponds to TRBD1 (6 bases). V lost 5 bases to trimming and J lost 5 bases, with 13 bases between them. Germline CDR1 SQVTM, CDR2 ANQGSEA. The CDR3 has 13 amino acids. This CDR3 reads CSVRGGTDQPQHF. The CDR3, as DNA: TGCAGCGTTCGGGGGGGCACGGATCAGCCCCAGCATTTT.

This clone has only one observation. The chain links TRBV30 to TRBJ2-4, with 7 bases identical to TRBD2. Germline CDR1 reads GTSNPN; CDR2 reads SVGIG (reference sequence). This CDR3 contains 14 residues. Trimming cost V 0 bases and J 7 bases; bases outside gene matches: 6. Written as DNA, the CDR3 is TGTGCCTGGAGTGTAGCGGGGCAGAGTAACATTCAGTACTTC. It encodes CAWSVAGQSNIQYF.

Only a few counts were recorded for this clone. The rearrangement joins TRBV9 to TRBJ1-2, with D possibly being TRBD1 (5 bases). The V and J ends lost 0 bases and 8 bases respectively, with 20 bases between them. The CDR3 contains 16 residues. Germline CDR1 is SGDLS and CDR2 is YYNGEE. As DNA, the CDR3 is TGTGCCAGCAGCGTAGATTCTGGACACCCCGCGGGGGGCTACACCTTC. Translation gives CASSVDSGHPAGGYTF.

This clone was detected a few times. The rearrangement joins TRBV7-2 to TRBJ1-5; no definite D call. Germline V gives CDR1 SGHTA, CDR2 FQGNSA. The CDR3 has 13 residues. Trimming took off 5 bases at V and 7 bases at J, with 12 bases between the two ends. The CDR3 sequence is CASSPWGGQPQHF. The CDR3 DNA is TGTGCCAGCAGCCCGTGGGGAGGGCAGCCCCAGCATTTT.

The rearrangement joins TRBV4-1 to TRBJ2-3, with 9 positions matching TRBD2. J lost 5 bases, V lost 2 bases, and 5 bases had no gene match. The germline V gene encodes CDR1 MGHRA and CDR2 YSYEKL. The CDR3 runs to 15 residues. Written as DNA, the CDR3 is TGCGCCAGCAGCCAAATGGGACTAGCACGAGATACGCAGTATTTT. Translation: CASSQMGLARDTQYF.